This T cell receptor beta chain was obtained from a study of blood T cell repertoires in COVID-19. Study in general: Samples taken during acute and convalescent COVID-19 were collected in the United States, Italy and Spain. Nucleic acid was either cDNA or gDNA, and it came from T cells, B-cell-depleted T cells, or PBMCs.

The ends lost 1 base at V and 0 bases at J; junction bases unmatched: 4. The CDR3 loop spans 16 amino acids. CDR1 and CDR2 from the germline V gene are MNHEY and SVGAGI. Original processing methods: Cell counts per sample came from amplifying reference gene primers. The assay was immunoSEQ multiplex PCR, and TCRdb's table has in-frame clones only and misses some. That table supplies the V and J calls and clone size; D and trimming were determined from the DNA. Of fewer than 350,000 clones listed, approximately 85% are singletons. The sample was peripheral blood. The chain uses TRBV6-5 and TRBJ2-7; 9 bases are shared with TRBD2. This sequence was found in a man between 18 and 35 years old with active or convalescent COVID-19. Written as DNA, the CDR3 is TGTGCCAGCAGTTACTTAGCGGGGGTCCACTCCTACGAGCAGTACTTC. Its translation: CASSYLAGVHSYEQYF.